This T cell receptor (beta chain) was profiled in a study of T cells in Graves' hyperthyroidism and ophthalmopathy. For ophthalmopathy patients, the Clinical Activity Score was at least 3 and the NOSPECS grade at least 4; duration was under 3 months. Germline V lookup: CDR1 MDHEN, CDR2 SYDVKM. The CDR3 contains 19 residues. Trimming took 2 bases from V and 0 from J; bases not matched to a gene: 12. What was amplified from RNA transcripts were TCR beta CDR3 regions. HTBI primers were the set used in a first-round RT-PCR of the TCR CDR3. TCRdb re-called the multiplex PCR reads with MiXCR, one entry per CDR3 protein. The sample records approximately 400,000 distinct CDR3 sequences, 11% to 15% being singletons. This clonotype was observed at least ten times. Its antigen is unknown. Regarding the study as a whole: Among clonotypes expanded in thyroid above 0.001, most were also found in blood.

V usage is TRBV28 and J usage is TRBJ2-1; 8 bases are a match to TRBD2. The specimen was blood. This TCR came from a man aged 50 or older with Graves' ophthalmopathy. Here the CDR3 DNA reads TGTGCCAGCAGTTTACCCCCGGGGGGGCGGGGAAGCTCCTACAATGAGCAGTTCTTC. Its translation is CASSLPPGGRGSSYNEQFF.